This TCR beta chain was observed in a study of shared clonotypes between healthy human individuals. Across the study: Each donor had three CD4 naive, three CD4 memory, two CD8 naive and one CD8 memory plate. Study-level results: Naive CD4 clonotype sharing across several donors was around 5%. Among non-shared clonotypes, generation probabilities were lower than among those shared by all four donors. There were few donors, and this limited the genetic and exposure-history diversity represented.

Sequencing used immunoSEQ multiplex PCR; TCRdb keeps in-frame clones, though not all of them. The sample includes around 2,000,000 clones, about 95% of them seen just once. A remark on this clone: The antigen remains unidentified.

CDR3 size: 15 residues. Trimming removed 4 bases from V and 6 bases from J; junction bases left unmatched: 4. The germline CDR1 and CDR2 sequences are MGHRA and YSYEKL. Sequenced material: naive CD4+ T cells sorted from blood. Subset specified: CD45RA+ positively selected. The chain carries TRBV4-1 and TRBJ1-5; TRBD1 matches 12 bases. The TCR originated in a man younger than 35 in good health. The DNA for the CDR3 is TGCGCCAGCAGCCCCGGGACAGGGGGCTTTCAGCCCCAGCATTTT. The encoded protein is CASSPGTGGFQPQHF.